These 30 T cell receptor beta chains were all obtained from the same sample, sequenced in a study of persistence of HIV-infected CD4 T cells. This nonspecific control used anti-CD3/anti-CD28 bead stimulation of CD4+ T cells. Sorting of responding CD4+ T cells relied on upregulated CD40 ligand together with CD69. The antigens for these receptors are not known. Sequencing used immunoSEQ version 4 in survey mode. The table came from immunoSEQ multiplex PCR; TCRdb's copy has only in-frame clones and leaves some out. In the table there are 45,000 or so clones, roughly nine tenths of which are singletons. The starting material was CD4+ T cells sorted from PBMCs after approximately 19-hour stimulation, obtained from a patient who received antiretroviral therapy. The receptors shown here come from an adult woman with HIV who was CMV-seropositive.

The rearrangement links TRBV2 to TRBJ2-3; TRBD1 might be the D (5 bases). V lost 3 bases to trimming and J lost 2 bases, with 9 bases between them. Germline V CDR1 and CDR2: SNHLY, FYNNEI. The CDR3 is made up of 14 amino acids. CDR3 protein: CASSERQPTDTQYF. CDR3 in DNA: TGTGCCAGCAGTGAGCGACAGCCCACAGATACGCAGTATTTT.

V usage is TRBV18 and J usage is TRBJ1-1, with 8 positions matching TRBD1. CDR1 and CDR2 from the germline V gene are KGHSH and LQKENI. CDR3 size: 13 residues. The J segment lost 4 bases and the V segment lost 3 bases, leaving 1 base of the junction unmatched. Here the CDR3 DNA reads TGTGCCAGCTCACCGGACAGGGCCACTGAAGCTTTCTTT. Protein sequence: CASSPDRATEAFF.

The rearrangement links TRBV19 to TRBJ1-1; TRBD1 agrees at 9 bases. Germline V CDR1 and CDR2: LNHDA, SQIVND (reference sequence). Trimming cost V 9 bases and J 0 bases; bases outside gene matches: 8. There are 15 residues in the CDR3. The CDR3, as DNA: TGTGCCAGCGTTAACAGGGGGCCCATGAACACTGAAGCTTTCTTT. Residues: CASVNRGPMNTEAFF.

The CDR3 loop is CASSLTMYQETQYF. The CDR3 region has the DNA TGCGCCAGCAGCCTAACGATGTACCAAGAGACCCAGTACTTC. The chain combines TRBV5-1 with TRBJ2-5; D gene uncertain. The CDR3 extends over 14 amino acids. The ends were cut back, 4 bases at V and 0 bases at J, with 10 bases in the middle. Germline V gene sequence: CDR1 SGHRS, CDR2 YFSETQ.

CDR3 region: CASSYRLASRDTQYF. CDR3 sequence (DNA): TGTGCCAGCAGTTACCGACTAGCTTCGCGCGATACGCAGTATTTT. V is TRBV6-5 and J is TRBJ2-3, with 7 nucleotides matching TRBD2. Losses at the gene ends were 2 bases for V and 6 bases for J; bases not matched to a gene: 8. The length of the CDR3 is 15 residues. Germline-derived CDR1 and CDR2 are MNHEY and SVGAGI.

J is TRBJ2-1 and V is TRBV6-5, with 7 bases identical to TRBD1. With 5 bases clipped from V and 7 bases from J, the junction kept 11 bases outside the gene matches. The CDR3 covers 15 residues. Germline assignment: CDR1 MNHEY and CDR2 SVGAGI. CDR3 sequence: CASSKTGRISNEQFF. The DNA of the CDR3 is TGTGCCAGCAGTAAGACAGGGAGAATTTCGAATGAGCAGTTCTTC.

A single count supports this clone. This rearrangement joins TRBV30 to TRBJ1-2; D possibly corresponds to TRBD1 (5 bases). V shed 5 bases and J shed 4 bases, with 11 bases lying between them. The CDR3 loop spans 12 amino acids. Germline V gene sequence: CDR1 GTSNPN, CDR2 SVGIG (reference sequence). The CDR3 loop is CAWGTSGYGYTF. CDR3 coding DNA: TGTGCCTGGGGGACTTCTGGCTATGGCTACACCTTC.

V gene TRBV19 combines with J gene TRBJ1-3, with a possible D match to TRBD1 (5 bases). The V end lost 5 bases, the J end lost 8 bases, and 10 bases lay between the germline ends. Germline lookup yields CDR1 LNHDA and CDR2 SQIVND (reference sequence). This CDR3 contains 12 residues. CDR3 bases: TGTGCCAGTAGTCTCCCGACAGACACCATATATTTT. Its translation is CASSLPTDTIYF.

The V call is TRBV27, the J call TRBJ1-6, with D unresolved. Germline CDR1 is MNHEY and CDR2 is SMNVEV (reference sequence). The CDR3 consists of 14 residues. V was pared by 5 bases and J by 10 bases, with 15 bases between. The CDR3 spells CASSLERVGSPLHF. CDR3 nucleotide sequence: TGTGCCAGCAGTCTAGAAAGGGTGGGGTCACCCCTCCACTTT.

The CDR3 region is CASSLSGQKNYGYTF. The CDR3 DNA sequence: TGTGCCAGCAGTCTATCAGGACAGAAAAACTATGGCTACACCTTC. J is TRBJ1-2 and V is TRBV6-4; D possibly corresponds to TRBD1 (6 bases). V lost 5 bases and J 2 bases, leaving 15 bases between the germline ends. This CDR3 has 15 residues. Germline assignment: CDR1 MRHNA and CDR2 SNTAGT.

DNA for the CDR3: TGTGCCAGTAGTATCATACAGGGGAGTAATTCACCCCTCCACTTT. This encodes CASSIIQGSNSPLHF. V usage is TRBV19 and J usage is TRBJ1-6; 7 bases line up with TRBD1. The V and J ends lost 3 bases and 6 bases, in that order; junction bases with no gene match: 5. The CDR3 totals 15 residues. Germline V lookup: CDR1 LNHDA, CDR2 SQIVND (reference sequence).

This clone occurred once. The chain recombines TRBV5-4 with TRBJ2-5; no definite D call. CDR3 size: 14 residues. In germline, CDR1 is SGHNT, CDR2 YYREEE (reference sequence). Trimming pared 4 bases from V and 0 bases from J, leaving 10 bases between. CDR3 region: CASSPWTHQETQYF. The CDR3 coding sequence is TGTGCCAGCAGCCCCTGGACGCACCAAGAGACCCAGTACTTC.

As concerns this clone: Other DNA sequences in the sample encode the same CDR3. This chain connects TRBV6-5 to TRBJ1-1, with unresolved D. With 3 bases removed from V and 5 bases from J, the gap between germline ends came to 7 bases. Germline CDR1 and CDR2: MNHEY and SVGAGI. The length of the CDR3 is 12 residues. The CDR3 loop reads CASSYGGTEAFF. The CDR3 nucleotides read TGTGCCAGCAGTTATGGTGGAACTGAAGCTTTCTTT.

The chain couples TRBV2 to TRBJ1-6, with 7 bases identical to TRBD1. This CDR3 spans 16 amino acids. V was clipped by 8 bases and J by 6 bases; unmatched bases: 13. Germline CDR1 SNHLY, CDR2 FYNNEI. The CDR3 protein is CASVPNLDRPNSPLHF. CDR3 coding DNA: TGTGCCAGCGTACCAAACTTGGACAGGCCTAATTCACCCCTCCACTTT.

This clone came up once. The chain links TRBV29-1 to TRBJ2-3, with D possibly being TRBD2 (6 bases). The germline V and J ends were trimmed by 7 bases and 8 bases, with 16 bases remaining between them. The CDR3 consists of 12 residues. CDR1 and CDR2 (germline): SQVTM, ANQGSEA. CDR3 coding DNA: TGCAGCGGAATGGAGGGCGAGGGTACGCAGTATTTT. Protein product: CSGMEGEGTQYF.

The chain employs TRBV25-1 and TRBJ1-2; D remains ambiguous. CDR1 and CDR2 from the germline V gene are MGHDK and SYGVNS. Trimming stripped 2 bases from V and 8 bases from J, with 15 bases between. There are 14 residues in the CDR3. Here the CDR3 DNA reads TGTGCCAGCAGTGAAAGGGCCACACCGATGGGCTACACCTTC. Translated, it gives CASSERATPMGYTF.

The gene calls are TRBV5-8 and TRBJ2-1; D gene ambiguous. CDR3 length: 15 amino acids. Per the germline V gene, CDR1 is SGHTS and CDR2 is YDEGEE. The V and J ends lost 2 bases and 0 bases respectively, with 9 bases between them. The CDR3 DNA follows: TGTGCCAGCAGCTTTGGGGTGAGCTCCTACAATGAGCAGTTCTTC. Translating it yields CASSFGVSSYNEQFF.

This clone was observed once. CDR3 nucleotide sequence: TGCGCCAGCAGTGGGACGGAAGGCACAGATACGCAGTATTTT. Its translation is CASSGTEGTDTQYF. The gene calls are TRBV10-1 and TRBJ2-3; D call uncertain. The V gene lost 4 bases and the J gene lost 1 base, with 9 bases spanning the gap. The CDR3 sequence is 14 residues long. Germline CDR1 and CDR2: WNHNN and SYGVQD (reference sequence).

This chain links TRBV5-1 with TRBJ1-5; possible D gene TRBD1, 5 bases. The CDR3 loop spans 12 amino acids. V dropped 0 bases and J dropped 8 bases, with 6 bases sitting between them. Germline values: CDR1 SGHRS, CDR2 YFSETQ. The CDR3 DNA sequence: TGCGCCAGCAGCTTGGAAGGGGAGCCCCAGCATTTT. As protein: CASSLEGEPQHF.

For the CDR3, the DNA is TGTGCCAGCAGCCAAGGGGACAGGGCTAATTCACCCCTCCACTTT. Protein sequence: CASSQGDRANSPLHF. V gene TRBV14 combines with J gene TRBJ1-6, with 9 positions matching TRBD1. The trim removed 1 base at V and 6 bases at J, leaving 1 base unmatched. Germline CDR1 and CDR2: SGHDN and FVKESK. The CDR3 has 15 amino acids.

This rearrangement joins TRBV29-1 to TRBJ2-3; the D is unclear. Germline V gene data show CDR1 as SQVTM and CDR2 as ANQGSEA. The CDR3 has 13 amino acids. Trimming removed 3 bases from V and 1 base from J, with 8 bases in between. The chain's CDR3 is CSVDEAGTDTQYF. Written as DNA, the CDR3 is TGCAGCGTTGACGAGGCGGGCACAGATACGCAGTATTTT.

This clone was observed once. DNA for the CDR3: TGTGCCAGCAGTCGGACGGTAACCAGCTCCTACGAGCAGTACGTC. Translating it yields CASSRTVTSSYEQYV. The chain has TRBV6-5 and TRBJ2-7; D gene uncertain. Germline values: CDR1 MNHEY, CDR2 SVGAGI. The CDR3 has 15 amino acids. V dropped 5 bases and J dropped 0 bases, with 14 bases sitting between them.

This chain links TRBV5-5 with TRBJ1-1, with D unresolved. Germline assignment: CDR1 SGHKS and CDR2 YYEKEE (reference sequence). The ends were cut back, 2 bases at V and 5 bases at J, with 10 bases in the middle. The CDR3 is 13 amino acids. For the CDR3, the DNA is TGTGCCAGCAGCTTTAGCCGGAAAACTGAAGCTTTCTTT. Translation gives CASSFSRKTEAFF.

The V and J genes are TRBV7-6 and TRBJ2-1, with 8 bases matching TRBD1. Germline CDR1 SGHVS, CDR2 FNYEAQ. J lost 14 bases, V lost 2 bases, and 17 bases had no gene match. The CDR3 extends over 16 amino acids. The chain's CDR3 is CASSLPYPKDRVPKFF. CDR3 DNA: TGTGCCAGCAGCTTACCTTATCCAAAGGACAGGGTACCTAAGTTCTTC.

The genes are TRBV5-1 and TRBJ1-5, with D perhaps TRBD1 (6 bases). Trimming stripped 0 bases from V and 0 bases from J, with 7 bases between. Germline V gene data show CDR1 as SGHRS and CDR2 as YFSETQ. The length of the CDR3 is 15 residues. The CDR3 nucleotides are TGCGCCAGCAGCTTGGAGGGACATAGCAATCAGCCCCAGCATTTT. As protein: CASSLEGHSNQPQHF.

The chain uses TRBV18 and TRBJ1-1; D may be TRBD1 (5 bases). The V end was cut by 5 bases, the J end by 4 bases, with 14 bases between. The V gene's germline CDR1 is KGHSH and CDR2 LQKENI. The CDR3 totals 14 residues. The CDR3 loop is CASSEGTPGTEAFF. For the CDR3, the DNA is TGTGCCAGCTCAGAAGGGACTCCTGGCACTGAAGCTTTCTTT. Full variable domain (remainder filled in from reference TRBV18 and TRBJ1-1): NAGVMQNPRHLVRRRGQEARLRCSPMKGHSHVYWYRQLPEEGLKFMVYLQKENIIDESGMPKERFSAEFPKEGPSILRIQQVVRGDSAAYFCASSEGTPGTEAFFGQGTRLTVV.

The DNA for the CDR3 is TGCGCCAGCAGCCAAGTAAGCGTTACCTACGAGCAGTACTTC. Protein sequence: CASSQVSVTYEQYF. The genes are TRBV4-1 and TRBJ2-7; no firm D call. Germline V gene lookup returns CDR1 MGHRA and CDR2 YSYEKL. V shed 1 base and J shed 2 bases, with 9 bases lying between them. The CDR3 is 14 amino acids.

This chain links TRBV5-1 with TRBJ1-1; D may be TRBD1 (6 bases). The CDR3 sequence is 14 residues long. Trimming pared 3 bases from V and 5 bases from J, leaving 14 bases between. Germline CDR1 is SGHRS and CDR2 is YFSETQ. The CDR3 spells CASSSHREGTEAFF. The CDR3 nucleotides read TGCGCCAGCAGCTCCCACAGGGAAGGGACTGAAGCTTTCTTT.

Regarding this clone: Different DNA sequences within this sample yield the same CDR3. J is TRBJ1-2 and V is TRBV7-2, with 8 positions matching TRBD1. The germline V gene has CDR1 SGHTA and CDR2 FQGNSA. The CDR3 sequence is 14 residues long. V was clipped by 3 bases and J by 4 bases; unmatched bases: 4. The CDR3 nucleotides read TGTGCCAGCAGCTTCGGACAGGGAGGCTATGGCTACACCTTC. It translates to CASSFGQGGYGYTF.

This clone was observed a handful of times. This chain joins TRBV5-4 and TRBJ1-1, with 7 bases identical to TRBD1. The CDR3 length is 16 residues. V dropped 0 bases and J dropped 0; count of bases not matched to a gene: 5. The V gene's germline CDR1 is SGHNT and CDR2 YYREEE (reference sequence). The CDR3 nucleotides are TGTGCCAGCAGCTTGGCCCTGGGACAGATGAACACTGAAGCTTTCTTT. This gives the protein CASSLALGQMNTEAFF.